This T cell receptor beta chain was sequenced during a study of blood T cell repertoires in COVID-19. Looking at the study overall: Researchers got acute and convalescent COVID-19 samples from the United States, Italy and Spain. PBMCs, B-cell-depleted T cells, or T cells were the source of the cDNA or gDNA that made up the material.

Germline loops: CDR1 KGHSH, CDR2 LQKENI. Unmatched junction bases numbered 7, after V lost 4 bases and J lost 5 bases. The CDR3 totals 15 residues. This clone was detected only a few times. Per the original methods: Amplification of reference gene primers provided the estimated nucleated cell counts. This table comes from immunoSEQ multiplex PCR, and its TCRdb copy is limited to in-frame clones, with some not included. V and J calls and clone size are those listed in that table; D and trimming were worked out from the DNA. The table lists roughly 90,000 clones, around 85% of them singletons. The TCR was taken from a woman older than 75 with active or convalescent COVID-19. Material for sequencing was peripheral blood. The chain employs TRBV18 and TRBJ2-2, with 7 bases aligning to TRBD1. The CDR3 is CASSLRQGSTGELFF. DNA for the CDR3: TGTGCCAGCTCACTAAGACAGGGTTCAACCGGGGAGCTGTTTTTT.